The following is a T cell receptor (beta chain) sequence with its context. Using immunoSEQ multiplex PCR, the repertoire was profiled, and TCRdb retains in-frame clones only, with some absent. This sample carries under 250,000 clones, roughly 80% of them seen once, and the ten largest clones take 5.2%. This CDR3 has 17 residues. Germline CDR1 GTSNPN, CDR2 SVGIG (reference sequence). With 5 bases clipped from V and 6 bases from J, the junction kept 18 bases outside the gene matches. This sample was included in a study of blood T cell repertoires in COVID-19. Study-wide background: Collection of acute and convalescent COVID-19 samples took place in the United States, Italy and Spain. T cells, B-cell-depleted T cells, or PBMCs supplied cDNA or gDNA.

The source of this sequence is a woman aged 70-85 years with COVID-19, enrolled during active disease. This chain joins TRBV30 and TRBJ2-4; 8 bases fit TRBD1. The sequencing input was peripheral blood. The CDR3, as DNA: TGTGCCTGGGTGAAAGAGGGACAGGCGGGATGGAGAAACATTCAGTACTTC. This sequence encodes CAWVKEGQAGWRNIQYF.